What follows are 29 T cell receptor beta chains derived from one specimen sequenced in a study of T cell responses to AZD1222 COVID-19 vaccine. Measured with immunoSEQ multiplex PCR; TCRdb has only the in-frame clones, and not every one. The sample lists about 93,000 clones; nearly 90% were seen once. Sequences were derived from peripheral blood, sampled on day 0 of MenACWY control vaccination. The receptors stem from an adult in good health.

This chain uses TRBV6-6 with TRBJ2-3; tentatively, D is TRBD1 (6 bases). The V end lost 5 bases, the J end lost 1 base, and 10 bases lay between the germline ends. CDR3 length: 14 residues. Germline V gene data show CDR1 as MNHNY and CDR2 as SVGAGI (reference sequence). CDR3 in amino acids: CASSQGHGTDTQYF. The CDR3 nucleotides are TGTGCCAGCAGTCAGGGACACGGCACAGATACGCAGTATTTT.

The V gene is TRBV5-4, the J gene TRBJ1-1, with no clear D. The CDR3 has 15 amino acids. CDR1 is SGHNT, CDR2 YYREEE, per germline (reference sequence). The V gene lost 0 bases and the J gene lost 0 bases, with 9 bases spanning the gap. The CDR3 region is CASSLGLSVNTEAFF. CDR3 nucleotides: TGTGCCAGCAGCTTGGGCCTATCGGTGAACACTGAAGCTTTCTTT.

V and J are TRBV2 and TRBJ1-3; TRBD1 aligns across 10 bases. Germline assignment: CDR1 SNHLY and CDR2 FYNNEI. V shed 6 bases, J shed 2 bases, and the junction held 4 bases outside the gene matches. CDR3 size: 15 residues. CDR3 sequence reads: CASRPGQGAGNTIYF. The CDR3 DNA reads TGTGCCAGCAGACCAGGACAGGGGGCTGGAAACACCATATATTTT.

This sequence joins TRBV11-1 and TRBJ2-7; D possibly uses TRBD1 or TRBD2 (5 bases each). The CDR3 has 14 residues. The V end lost 5 bases, the J end lost 3 bases, and 14 bases lay between the germline ends. The germline V gene has CDR1 SGHAT and CDR2 FQDESV (reference sequence). In DNA form, the CDR3 reads TGTGCCAGCAGCATCGATCGGGGCGACTACGAGCAGTACTTC. It specifies CASSIDRGDYEQYF.

The J gene is TRBJ2-7, the V gene TRBV6-5, with 10 bases matching TRBD2. The ends lost 3 bases at V and 4 bases at J; junction bases unmatched: 3. The length of the CDR3 is 14 residues. Germline CDR1 and CDR2: MNHEY and SVGAGI. CDR3 DNA sequence: TGTGCCAGCAGTTATGGAGCGGGGGGGTACGAGCAGTACTTC. It is translated as CASSYGAGGYEQYF.

This chain connects TRBV6-2 or TRBV6-3 to TRBJ1-2; 9 bases align to TRBD1. This CDR3 spans 15 amino acids. V lost 2 bases, J lost 2 bases, and 3 bases stayed unmatched. Germline values: CDR1 MNHEY, CDR2 SVGEGT. Here the CDR3 reads CASSYTGTGNYGYTF. Written as DNA, the CDR3 is TGTGCCAGCAGTTACACCGGGACAGGGAACTATGGCTACACCTTC.

The chain recombines TRBV6-2 or TRBV6-3 with TRBJ2-5, with 10 positions matching TRBD2. The CDR3 extends over 16 amino acids. Germline CDR1 MNHEY, CDR2 SVGEGT. V dropped 0 bases and J dropped 5; count of bases not matched to a gene: 6. The CDR3 coding sequence is TGTGCCAGCAGTTACTCGGAGCGGGGGGGCCCCGAGACCCAGTACTTC. It codes for CASSYSERGGPETQYF.

V usage is TRBV24-1 and J usage is TRBJ2-3, with 7 bases that match TRBD2. The germline V gene encodes CDR1 KGHDR and CDR2 SFDVKD. The CDR3 totals 14 residues. The V gene end was trimmed by 6 bases and the J gene end by 6 bases; junction bases not matched to a gene: 8. Here the CDR3 reads CATSWGGIGDTQYF. The CDR3 nucleotides read TGTGCCACCAGTTGGGGGGGGATCGGGGATACGCAGTATTTT.

V usage is TRBV6-2 or TRBV6-3 and J usage is TRBJ1-1, with TRBD1 as a possible D gene (5 bases). The CDR3 sequence is 11 residues long. Germline V gene data show CDR1 as MNHEY and CDR2 as SVGEGT. Trimming pared 4 bases from V and 7 bases from J, leaving 7 bases between. The CDR3 protein is CASSFDSEAFF. Written as DNA, the CDR3 is TGTGCCAGCAGTTTCGACAGTGAAGCTTTCTTT.

The chain links TRBV6-5 to TRBJ1-5; D possibly corresponds to TRBD1 (6 bases). The CDR3 has 16 amino acids. The germline CDR1 and CDR2 sequences are MNHEY and SVGAGI. V was pared by 2 bases and J by 0 bases, with 11 bases between. This CDR3 reads CASSYRTVYSNQPQHF. CDR3 in DNA: TGTGCCAGCAGTTACCGGACAGTTTATAGCAATCAGCCCCAGCATTTT.

The genes are TRBV9 and TRBJ2-6; TRBD1 aligns across 7 bases. This CDR3 has 15 residues. V lost 3 bases to trimming and J lost 2 bases; unmatched junction nucleotides: 2. Per the germline V gene, CDR1 is SGDLS and CDR2 is YYNGEE. Written as DNA, the CDR3 is TGTGCCAGCAGCGGAGACAGGGCTGGGGCCAACGTCCTGACTTTC. Amino acid sequence: CASSGDRAGANVLTF.

The chain uses TRBV19 and TRBJ1-1, with 8 bases fitting TRBD1. The CDR3 loop spans 14 amino acids. V gave up 4 bases and J gave up 1 base; unmatched junction bases: 2. Germline V lookup: CDR1 LNHDA, CDR2 SQIVND (reference sequence). The CDR3 loop reads CASSKDRGNTEAFF. CDR3 coding DNA: TGTGCCAGTAGTAAAGACAGGGGGAACACTGAAGCTTTCTTT.

CDR3 in amino acids: CASSSRGETGYGYTF. The CDR3 coding sequence is TGTGCCAGCAGCTCACGTGGAGAGACCGGCTATGGCTACACCTTC. The rearrangement links TRBV6-5 to TRBJ1-2; D ambiguous. Germline V gene sequence: CDR1 MNHEY, CDR2 SVGAGI. The CDR3 contains 15 residues. V lost 6 bases and J 4 bases, leaving 18 bases between the germline ends.

This clone was observed once. This chain connects TRBV5-1 to TRBJ2-3; 11 positions match TRBD2. V was pared by 3 bases and J by 2 bases, with 8 bases of the junction left unmatched. The CDR3 extends over 17 amino acids. From germline, CDR1 is SGHRS and CDR2 YFSETQ. DNA of the CDR3: TGCGCCAGCAGCTCGCTAGCTAGCGGGGGGATCACAGATACGCAGTATTTT. As protein: CASSSLASGGITDTQYF. The variable domain in full, with the rest retrieved from reference TRBV5-1 and TRBJ2-3, is KAGVTQTPRYLIKTRGQQVTLSCSPISGHRSVSWYQQTPGQGLQFLFEYFSETQRNKGNFPGRFSGRQFSNSRSEMNVSTLELGDSALYLCASSSLASGGITDTQYFGPGTRLTVL.

The chain recombines TRBV7-9 with TRBJ1-3; D is possibly TRBD1 (6 bases). The CDR3 covers 14 residues. The ends were cut back, 7 bases at V and 4 bases at J, with 14 bases in the middle. Germline CDR1 is SEHNR and CDR2 is FQNEAQ (reference sequence). This CDR3 is CASNPRQGGNTIYF. Written as DNA, the CDR3 is TGTGCCAGCAACCCCAGGCAGGGGGGAAACACCATATATTTT. Full variable domain (rest looked up from reference TRBV7-9 and TRBJ1-3): DTGVSQNPRHKITKRGQNVTFRCDPISEHNRLYWYRQTLGQGPEFLTYFQNEAQLEKSRLLSDRFSAERPKGSFSTLEIQRTEQGDSAMYLCASNPRQGGNTIYFGEGSWLTVV.

Here the CDR3 reads CASSLEQGFNSPLHF. In nucleotides, the CDR3 is TGTGCCAGCAGCTTAGAACAGGGATTTAATTCACCCCTCCACTTT. V and J are TRBV11-2 and TRBJ1-6; tentatively, D is TRBD1 (6 bases). The germline V and J ends were trimmed by 0 bases and 6 bases, with 9 bases remaining between them. CDR3 size: 15 residues. CDR1 and CDR2 (germline): SGHAT, FQNNGV.

The V and J genes are TRBV20-1 and TRBJ1-2; D is ambiguous. With 5 bases removed from V and 4 bases from J, the gap between germline ends came to 8 bases. The length of the CDR3 is 11 residues. CDR1 DFQATT and CDR2 SNEGSKA come from the germline V gene (reference sequence). CDR3 coding DNA: TGCAGTGCTTCTAGCACCTATGGCTACACCTTC. Amino acids: CSASSTYGYTF.

This sequence joins TRBV7-3 and TRBJ1-2; D is unresolved. Germline V lookup: CDR1 SGHTA, CDR2 FQGTGA. V lost 2 bases, J lost 6 bases, and 10 bases lay in between. The CDR3 has 13 residues. The CDR3, as DNA: TGTGCCAGCAGCTTAGAGGGTAGTAATGGCTACACCTTC. Its protein product is CASSLEGSNGYTF.

The V gene is TRBV3-1 (or the pseudogene TRBV3-2), the J gene TRBJ1-5; D call uncertain. The CDR3 has 15 amino acids. CDR1 LGHDT and CDR2 YNNKEL come from the germline V gene (reference sequence). With 3 bases removed from V and 0 bases from J, the gap between germline ends came to 9 bases. The CDR3 DNA reads as TGTGCCAGCAGCCAGACTCCGAGTAGCAATCAGCCCCAGCATTTT. This encodes CASSQTPSSNQPQHF.

V gene TRBV5-5 combines with J gene TRBJ2-5, with 7 nucleotides matching TRBD1. CDR1 and CDR2 (germline): SGHKS, YYEKEE (reference sequence). After removal of 5 bases from V and 2 bases from J, the junction contained 3 bases not matched to a gene. This CDR3 comprises 13 residues. CDR3 region: CASRGTAQETQYF. The CDR3 region has the DNA TGTGCCAGCAGGGGGACAGCTCAAGAGACCCAGTACTTC.

The V gene is TRBV7-9, the J gene TRBJ1-2; possible D gene TRBD1, 5 bases. V gave up 1 base and J gave up 2 bases, with 8 bases separating them. The CDR3 has 14 amino acids. CDR1 is SEHNR and CDR2 is FQNEAQ in the germline V gene (reference sequence). The chain's CDR3 is CASSLDHRNYGYTF. Written as DNA, the CDR3 is TGTGCCAGCAGCTTAGATCACAGGAACTATGGCTACACCTTC.

The chain links TRBV5-1 to TRBJ2-5; D not resolved. Germline V gene sequence: CDR1 SGHRS, CDR2 YFSETQ. The V gene lost 4 bases and the J gene lost 2 bases, with 18 bases spanning the gap. The CDR3 sequence is 16 residues long. The CDR3 sequence: CASSPDSGRSQETQYF. CDR3 nucleotides: TGCGCCAGCAGCCCCGATTCGGGCAGATCACAAGAGACCCAGTACTTC.

The genes are TRBV6-2 or TRBV6-3 and TRBJ2-2, with 14 bases fitting TRBD2. The CDR3 covers 17 residues. V lost 5 bases and J lost 3; bases outside the gene matches: 5. The germline V gene has CDR1 MNHEY and CDR2 SVGEGT. In DNA form, the CDR3 reads TGTGCCAGCAGTCCCGGGACTAGCGGGGGTTACACCGGGGAGCTGTTTTTT. This translates into CASSPGTSGGYTGELFF.

This chain connects TRBV18 to TRBJ2-3, with D perhaps TRBD1 or TRBD2 (5 bases each). Germline lookup yields CDR1 KGHSH and CDR2 LQKENI. The V end lost 0 bases, the J end lost 0 bases, and 10 bases lay between the germline ends. This CDR3 contains 16 residues. The CDR3, as DNA: TGTGCCAGCTCACCACCTACCGGGGCTAGCACAGATACGCAGTATTTT. Protein: CASSPPTGASTDTQYF. The whole variable domain, remainder taken from reference TRBV18 and TRBJ2-3, is NAGVMQNPRHLVRRRGQEARLRCSPMKGHSHVYWYRQLPEEGLKFMVYLQKENIIDESGMPKERFSAEFPKEGPSILRIQQVVRGDSAAYFCASSPPTGASTDTQYFGPGTRLTVL.

The chain combines TRBV4-1 with TRBJ2-1, with 7 bases aligning to TRBD2. This CDR3 has 18 amino acids. V trimming: 2 bases; J trimming: 8 bases; junction bases outside the gene matches: 18. Germline CDR1 reads MGHRA; CDR2 reads YSYEKL. The CDR3 is CASSQQDLSGGGSDEQFF. CDR3 in DNA: TGCGCCAGCAGCCAACAGGACTTGAGCGGCGGGGGTTCAGATGAGCAGTTCTTC.

The rearrangement uses TRBV6-2 or TRBV6-3 and TRBJ2-3; TRBD2 matches at 10 bases. After removal of 2 bases from V and 1 base from J, the junction contained 0 bases not matched to a gene. Germline V gives CDR1 MNHEY, CDR2 SVGEGT. There are 15 residues in the CDR3. CDR3 residues: CASSYTSGGTDTQYF. In DNA, the CDR3 is TGTGCCAGCAGTTACACTAGCGGGGGCACAGATACGCAGTATTTT.

This chain joins TRBV30 and TRBJ1-5; a weak D match, TRBD1 (6 bases). The CDR3 covers 14 residues. Trimming pared 3 bases from V and 7 bases from J, leaving 16 bases between. CDR1 and CDR2 (germline): GTSNPN, SVGIG (reference sequence). Here the CDR3 reads CAWSATQGKQPQHF. The CDR3 coding sequence is TGTGCCTGGAGCGCAACACAGGGTAAACAGCCCCAGCATTTT.

The CDR3 region has the DNA TGTGCCAGCAGCTTAATGATAAGGATAACCTCTGGAAACACCATATATTTT. Residues: CASSLMIRITSGNTIYF. The V gene is TRBV7-8, the J gene TRBJ1-3; D uncertain. Trimming removed 2 bases from V and 0 bases from J, with 14 bases in between. CDR1 SGHVS and CDR2 FQNEAQ come from the germline V gene. The CDR3 runs to 17 residues.

The CDR3 reads CASSLGGINQPQHF. Written as DNA, the CDR3 is TGTGCCAGCAGCTTGGGAGGGATCAATCAGCCCCAGCATTTT. The chain is built from TRBV5-4 and TRBJ1-5; D ambiguous. CDR3 length equals 14 residues. With 0 bases removed from V and 3 bases from J, the gap between germline ends came to 7 bases. Germline-derived CDR1 and CDR2 are SGHNT and YYREEE (reference sequence).